The next 28 T cell receptor beta chains were all read from a single sample in a study of cytomegalovirus exposure and HLA in healthy donors. It was with 60 Vbeta and 13 Jbeta primers that the PCR ran. Data came from immunoSEQ multiplex PCR; TCRdb stores just in-frame clones and leaves some out. The sample has about 120,000 clones, 81% seen once. The sequenced material came from PBMCs. The receptors shown here come from a woman in her thirties or forties in good health and CMV-seronegative.

This clone was found a few times. The rearrangement uses TRBV2 and TRBJ1-1, with TRBD1 as a possible D gene (6 bases). This CDR3 is 11 amino acids long. Between the trimmed V and J ends, which lost 10 bases and 1 base, there was a span of 7 bases. The germline V gene encodes CDR1 SNHLY and CDR2 FYNNEI. The CDR3 region has the DNA TGTGCCACACAGGGGAACACTGAAGCTTTCTTT. It yields the protein CATQGNTEAFF.

V gene TRBV18 combines with J gene TRBJ1-4; 9 bases map to TRBD1. This CDR3 has 15 amino acids. J was trimmed by 7 bases and V by 3 bases; bases with no gene match: 6. CDR1 and CDR2 (germline): KGHSH, LQKENI. The CDR3 nucleotides are TGTGCCAGCTCACCGTATGGGACAGGGACTGAAAAACTGTTTTTT. It encodes CASSPYGTGTEKLFF.

The rearrangement uses TRBV7-9 and TRBJ2-3, with D maybe TRBD2 (7 bases). V gave up 0 bases and J gave up 7 bases, with 14 bases separating them. The CDR3 length is 15 residues. The germline gives CDR1 SEHNR, CDR2 FQNEAQ (reference sequence). The CDR3 DNA is TGTGCCAGCAGCTTAGCGGGGGGGGGCGGGAATACGCAGTATTTT. It translates to CASSLAGGGGNTQYF.

The chain joins TRBV27 to TRBJ1-3; a weak D match, TRBD1 (5 bases). V was cut by 0 bases and J by 4 bases, with 13 bases left in between. In germline, CDR1 is MNHEY, CDR2 SMNVEV (reference sequence). The CDR3 is made up of 16 amino acids. The DNA of the CDR3 is TGTGCCAGCAGTTTATCCCCTGTGGGGCTGGGAAACACCATATATTTT. Translating gives CASSLSPVGLGNTIYF.

This chain connects TRBV10-3 to TRBJ2-7, with 8 bases that match TRBD1. Unmatched junction bases numbered 14, after V lost 6 bases and J lost 7 bases. In germline, CDR1 is ENHRY, CDR2 SYGVKD. This CDR3 is built from 15 residues. The CDR3 is CAIRAVGQGAGEQYF. The CDR3 DNA reads as TGTGCCATCAGGGCAGTCGGCCAGGGGGCGGGAGAGCAGTACTTC.

CDR3 in amino acids: CASSGLAGVAKNIQYF. The DNA of the CDR3 is TGTGCCAGCAGTGGTCTAGCGGGAGTGGCCAAAAACATTCAGTACTTC. This chain connects TRBV2 to TRBJ2-4; 10 nucleotides match TRBD2. V was pared by 4 bases and J by 1 base, with 4 bases of the junction left unmatched. There are 16 residues in the CDR3. Germline V gives CDR1 SNHLY, CDR2 FYNNEI. Complete variable domain (other parts from reference TRBV2 and TRBJ2-4): EPEVTQTPSHQVTQMGQEVILRCVPISNHLYFYWYRQILGQKVEFLVSFYNNEISEKSEIFDDQFSVERPDGSNFTLKIRSTKLEDSAMYFCASSGLAGVAKNIQYFGAGTRLSVL.

V usage is TRBV9 and J usage is TRBJ2-1, with D possibly being TRBD1 (6 bases). CDR3 length equals 15 residues. With 0 bases removed from V and 8 bases from J, the gap between germline ends came to 15 bases. Looked up from germline, CDR1 is SGDLS and CDR2 is YYNGEE. CDR3 DNA sequence: TGTGCCAGCAGCGTAGCCTTTACAGGGTGGGATGAGCAGTTCTTC. Translated: CASSVAFTGWDEQFF.

Turning to this clone: A read error may account for a junction end that differs from germline. V and J are TRBV2 and TRBJ2-7; TRBD2 agrees at 15 bases. The length of the CDR3 is 15 residues. Per the germline V gene, CDR1 is SNHLY and CDR2 is FYNNEI. The CDR3 loop is CANSEGTSGRYEQYF. Here the CDR3 DNA reads TGTGCCAACAGTGAAGGGACTAGCGGGAGGTACGAGCAGTACTTC.

The sample holds a few counts of this clone. V and J are TRBV9 and TRBJ2-1; 10 bases fit TRBD2. Germline trimming cut 3 bases from V and 8 bases from J; bases unmatched to any gene: 14. The germline CDR1 and CDR2 sequences are SGDLS and YYNGEE. The length of the CDR3 is 17 residues. Written as DNA, the CDR3 is TGTGCCAGCAGCGGGGAAATACAGGGGCTAGCGGGAGATGAGCAGTTCTTC. Translated: CASSGEIQGLAGDEQFF.

The rearrangement uses TRBV28 and TRBJ1-1; weak D call: TRBD1 (6 bases). The CDR3 length is 14 residues. V dropped 5 bases and J dropped 7 bases, with 17 bases sitting between them. From germline, CDR1 is MDHEN and CDR2 SYDVKM. CDR3: CASSPYRDESEAFF. The CDR3 DNA is TGTGCCAGCAGTCCCTACAGGGACGAGAGTGAAGCTTTCTTT.

This clone was found a few times. The chain couples TRBV11-2 to TRBJ2-7, with TRBD2 matching 9 bases. Trimming cost V 1 base and J 5 bases; bases outside gene matches: 9. The CDR3 covers 16 residues. The germline CDR1 and CDR2 sequences are SGHAT and FQNNGV. CDR3 in amino acids: CASSLVALAGSHEQYF. DNA of the CDR3: TGTGCCAGCAGCTTAGTAGCCCTAGCGGGATCCCACGAGCAGTACTTC.

The rearrangement links TRBV7-9 to TRBJ1-1, with 9 positions matching TRBD1. CDR3 length: 15 amino acids. CDR1 is SEHNR and CDR2 is FQNEAQ in the germline V gene (reference sequence). J gave up 4 bases and V 1 base, and 4 bases lay outside the gene matches. Here the CDR3 reads CASSLGDRVFTEAFF. The CDR3 DNA reads as TGTGCCAGCAGCTTAGGGGACAGGGTGTTCACTGAAGCTTTCTTT.

The J gene is TRBJ2-5, the V gene TRBV6-1; D ambiguous. Gene TRBJ2-7 matches the end of the DNA better, so the J call may be wrong. CDR3 size: 13 residues. CDR1 and CDR2 from the germline V gene are MNHNS and SASEGT. The CDR3 DNA reads TGTGCCAGCACCTCGACAAGTACCTACGAGCAGTACTTC. As protein: CASTSTSTYEQYF.

The chain has TRBV7-9 and TRBJ2-6; no definite D call. The CDR3 runs 14 residues. Germline CDR1 reads SEHNR; CDR2 reads FQNEAQ (reference sequence). V lost 4 bases and J lost 4, with 8 bases in between. The CDR3 sequence is CASSSTPGANVLTF. The CDR3 DNA reads TGTGCCAGCAGCTCGACACCCGGGGCCAACGTCCTGACTTTC.

The chain has TRBV5-8 and TRBJ1-5, with D unclear. The length of the CDR3 is 12 residues. Trimming stripped 4 bases from V and 6 bases from J, with 8 bases between. Per germline, CDR1 SGHTS and CDR2 YDEGEE. The CDR3 sequence: CASSERVQPQHF. The CDR3 nucleotides read TGTGCCAGCAGCGAGAGAGTTCAGCCCCAGCATTTT.

This chain links TRBV5-4 with TRBJ1-6; 7 positions agree with TRBD1. CDR1 is SGHNT, CDR2 YYREEE, per germline (reference sequence). The CDR3 sequence is 15 residues long. The V segment lost 4 bases and the J segment 3 bases; nucleotides outside the gene matches: 4. The CDR3 nucleotides read TGTGCCAGCAGCGCCGGGGACAGCTATAATTCACCCCTCCACTTT. Translating gives CASSAGDSYNSPLHF. Full variable domain (remainder filled in from reference TRBV5-4 and TRBJ1-6): ETGVTQSPTHLIKTRGQQVTLRCSSQSGHNTVSWYQQALGQGPQFIFQYYREEENGRGNFPPRFSGLQFPNYSSELNVNALELDDSALYLCASSAGDSYNSPLHFGNGTRLTVT.

The chain is built from TRBV4-2 and TRBJ2-7; 9 nucleotides agree with TRBD2. V trimming: 5 bases; J trimming: 3 bases; junction bases outside the gene matches: 8. In germline, CDR1 is LGHNA, CDR2 YNFKEQ. The CDR3 sequence is 15 residues long. CDR3 sequence reads: CASSDTGTSNYEQYF. The CDR3, as DNA: TGTGCCAGCAGCGACACCGGGACTAGCAACTACGAGCAGTACTTC.

This clone turned up a few times. The chain joins TRBV10-1 to TRBJ1-5, with TRBD1 identical over 7 bases. CDR1 and CDR2 from the germline V gene are WNHNN and SYGVQD (reference sequence). The trim removed 9 bases at V and 9 bases at J, leaving 17 bases unmatched. This CDR3 contains 15 residues. The CDR3 DNA is TGCGCCAGGTTAGGACAGGCGAACCTTTGTGTGCCCCAGCATTTT. Translating it yields CARLGQANLCVPQHF.

This clone has just one count. The chain combines TRBV5-1 with TRBJ1-1, with D unresolved. Between the trimmed V and J ends, which lost 0 bases and 3 bases, there was a span of 9 bases. Germline-derived CDR1 and CDR2 are SGHRS and YFSETQ. The CDR3 is 14 amino acids. The CDR3 protein is CASSLVERDTEAFF. CDR3 DNA: TGCGCCAGCAGCTTGGTTGAGAGGGACACTGAAGCTTTCTTT.

The chain recombines TRBV18 with TRBJ2-1; 7 bases map to TRBD2. Germline V CDR1 and CDR2: KGHSH, LQKENI. The J segment lost 5 bases and the V segment lost 5 bases, leaving 9 bases of the junction unmatched. The CDR3 spans 15 residues. The CDR3 DNA sequence: TGTGCCAGCTCAACGGGGGAGGGAGGGCACAATGAGCAGTTCTTC. Residues: CASSTGEGGHNEQFF.

V usage is TRBV15 and J usage is TRBJ1-1; TRBD1 might be the D (5 bases). The germline V and J ends were trimmed by 3 bases and 4 bases, with 12 bases remaining between them. The CDR3 has 14 residues. Germline loops: CDR1 LNHNV, CDR2 YYDKDF (reference sequence). CDR3 sequence: CATSSRVGGTEAFF. Here the CDR3 DNA reads TGTGCCACCAGCAGCAGGGTGGGGGGCACTGAAGCTTTCTTT.

The J gene is TRBJ1-1, the V gene TRBV4-2; no definite D call. Germline CDR1 LGHNA, CDR2 YNFKEQ. The germline V and J ends were trimmed by 3 bases and 2 bases, with 10 bases remaining between them. This CDR3 has 14 residues. DNA for the CDR3: TGTGCCAGCAGCCACGAGTTCGGTAACACTGAAGCTTTCTTT. Its protein is CASSHEFGNTEAFF.

The chain is built from TRBV5-1 and TRBJ1-4; D remains ambiguous. Trimming removed 2 bases from V and 8 bases from J, with 16 bases in between. Per the germline V gene, CDR1 is SGHRS and CDR2 is YFSETQ. The CDR3 length is 15 residues. CDR3 sequence (DNA): TGCGCCAGCAGCTTCATAGGCAGCAGGAACGAAAAACTGTTTTTT. Translation gives CASSFIGSRNEKLFF.

This clone was picked up one time. This sequence joins TRBV6-7 and TRBJ2-1; D might be TRBD2 (5 bases). TRBV6-7 carries the ORF label, with uncertain function. Trimming took off 2 bases at V and 0 bases at J, with 11 bases between the two ends. The CDR3 loop spans 16 amino acids. The CDR3 region has the DNA TGTGCCAGCAGTTACCCCACGGGGAACTCCTACAATGAGCAGTTCTTC. It codes for CASSYPTGNSYNEQFF.

This rearrangement joins TRBV19 to TRBJ2-2; 8 positions agree with TRBD2. CDR1 and CDR2 (germline): LNHDA, SQIVND (reference sequence). With 3 bases clipped from V and 3 bases from J, the junction kept 15 bases outside the gene matches. The CDR3 consists of 19 residues. The CDR3 DNA sequence: TGTGCCAGTAGTATCATTGGAGCGGGGGCGCTTGGGGACACCGGGGAGCTGTTTTTT. Its protein product is CASSIIGAGALGDTGELFF.

The chain recombines TRBV29-1 with TRBJ1-2; 9 bases match TRBD1. Germline CDR1 and CDR2: SQVTM and ANQGSEA. V trimming: 3 bases; J trimming: 9 bases; junction bases outside the gene matches: 8. The CDR3 spans 13 residues. The DNA for the CDR3 is TGCAGCGTTGAGGGACAGGGCCCCCGGAGCTACACCTTC. Residues: CSVEGQGPRSYTF.

V gene TRBV5-1 combines with J gene TRBJ1-3; D is undetermined. The CDR3 is made up of 15 amino acids. Per the germline V gene, CDR1 is SGHRS and CDR2 is YFSETQ. V was cut by 2 bases and J by 4 bases, with 13 bases left in between. CDR3 DNA: TGCGCCAGCAGCTTCCTCAGTGGAGGAGGAAACACCATATATTTT. Residues: CASSFLSGGGNTIYF.

The chain couples TRBV7-9 to TRBJ2-1; D perhaps matches TRBD1 (5 bases). CDR1 and CDR2 from the germline V gene are SEHNR and FQNEAQ (reference sequence). This CDR3 is built from 14 residues. V lost 6 bases to trimming and J lost 6 bases, with 15 bases between them. CDR3 nucleotide sequence: TGTGCCAGCAGTGCCCCGCAGGGTGGCAATGAGCAGTTCTTC. Translating gives CASSAPQGGNEQFF.